The 14 T cell receptor beta chains below come from one sample, sequenced in a study of CD8+ T cells in alopecia areata. Treatment described: oral pan-JAK inhibitor, 5-10 mg twice daily. Extracted RNA was reverse transcribed into cDNA, the sequencing template. Some clones are missing from TCRdb's copy, which holds only in-frame ones; the method was immunoSEQ multiplex PCR. The data show fewer than 250,000 clones, 50% to 60% seen once. This specimen was CD4+ T cells sorted from blood, taken at week 4, from a patient treated with tofacitinib. The receptor source for this set is a human donor with alopecia areata.

This clone was counted a few times. The chain combines TRBV29-1 with TRBJ2-5; the D gene is possibly TRBD2 (5 bases). The CDR3 is 11 residues long. Trimming removed 3 bases at V and 5 bases at J, with 7 bases between. CDR1 and CDR2 from the germline V gene are SQVTM and ANQGSEA. Here the CDR3 reads CSVEEVETQYF. DNA of the CDR3: TGCAGCGTTGAGGAGGTGGAGACCCAGTACTTC. The full variable domain, with the rest looked up from reference TRBV29-1 and TRBJ2-5, is SAVISQKPSRDICQRGTSLTIQCQVDSQVTMMFWYRQQPGQSLTLIATANQGSEATYESGFVIDKFPISRPNLTFSTLTVSNMSPEDSSIYLCSVEEVETQYFGPGTRLLVL.

The chain recombines TRBV7-2 with TRBJ2-1, with TRBD2 matching over 12 bases. CDR1 and CDR2 (germline): SGHTA, FQGNSA. The CDR3 is 17 amino acids. The V and J ends lost 3 bases and 8 bases, in that order; junction bases with no gene match: 11. The CDR3: CASSFLPASGRAHEQFF. DNA of the CDR3: TGTGCCAGCAGCTTCTTACCTGCTAGCGGGAGGGCACATGAGCAGTTCTTC.

In this sample, this clone turned up a few times. This rearrangement joins TRBV18 to TRBJ2-3; D gene ambiguous. Germline CDR1 is KGHSH and CDR2 is LQKENI. This CDR3 contains 13 residues. V lost 6 bases to trimming and J lost 5 bases, with 12 bases between them. The CDR3 DNA sequence: TGTGCCAGCTCTGGGCCCTCGGGAGATACGCAGTATTTT. Encoded protein: CASSGPSGDTQYF.

The chain combines TRBV11-2 with TRBJ2-1, with no clear D. V was trimmed by 7 bases and J by 0 bases, leaving 13 bases between them. CDR3 size: 15 residues. CDR1 and CDR2 from the germline V gene are SGHAT and FQNNGV. CDR3 sequence reads: CASTPGSDSYNEQFF. CDR3 in DNA: TGTGCCAGCACCCCCGGGTCCGACTCCTACAATGAGCAGTTCTTC. The variable domain in full, completed from reference TRBV11-2 and TRBJ2-1, reads EAGVAQSPRYKIIEKRQSVAFWCNPISGHATLYWYQQILGQGPKLLIQFQNNGVVDDSQLPKDRFSAERLKGVDSTLKIQPAKLEDSAVYLCASTPGSDSYNEQFFGPGTRLTVL.

CDR3 DNA: TGTGCCAGTAGAAGACTAGGAGAGACCCAGTACTTC. Encoded protein: CASRRLGETQYF. The chain combines TRBV19 with TRBJ2-5; a possible D gene is TRBD2 (6 bases). Between the trimmed V and J ends, which lost 6 bases and 4 bases, there was a span of 9 bases. The CDR3 is made up of 12 amino acids. CDR1 is LNHDA and CDR2 is SQIVND in the germline V gene (reference sequence).

The rearrangement joins TRBV7-6 to TRBJ2-1, with 8 bases lining up with TRBD2. This CDR3 has 16 amino acids. Trimming took 6 bases from V and 6 from J; bases not matched to a gene: 13. The germline V gene encodes CDR1 SGHVS and CDR2 FNYEAQ. CDR3 nucleotide sequence: TGTGCCAGCAGGAAGGGCGCCCAGCGGGGGTCCAATGAGCAGTTCTTC. Translation: CASRKGAQRGSNEQFF.

The CDR3 here is CASSTGQGFDEQYF. CDR3 nucleotide sequence: TGTGCCAGCAGTACCGGACAGGGGTTCGACGAGCAGTACTTC. This chain joins TRBV6-6 and TRBJ2-7; TRBD1 matches at 9 bases. The CDR3 totals 14 residues. V lost 5 bases, J lost 5 bases, and 7 bases stayed unmatched. Germline CDR1 and CDR2: MNHNY and SVGAGI (reference sequence).

The V call is TRBV27, the J call TRBJ2-4; D gene unclear. The germline V gene encodes CDR1 MNHEY and CDR2 SMNVEV (reference sequence). V was shortened by 3 bases and J by 6 bases, with 9 bases between the two germline ends. CDR3 length: 13 amino acids. The CDR3 DNA follows: TGTGCCAGCAGTTTGAATTGGGGAAACATTCAGTACTTC. It yields the protein CASSLNWGNIQYF.

About this clone itself: At the DNA level, this CDR3 is encoded by other sequences in the same sample as well. The chain joins TRBV29-1 to TRBJ1-2, with a tentative D call TRBD1 (5 bases). CDR1 and CDR2 from the germline V gene are SQVTM and ANQGSEA. Trimming removed 4 bases at V and 2 bases at J, with 5 bases between. This CDR3 is built from 11 residues. The CDR3 loop is CSVGGNYGYTF. The CDR3 DNA is TGCAGCGTTGGGGGGAACTATGGCTACACCTTC. Drawing the rest from reference TRBV29-1 and TRBJ1-2, the complete variable domain is SAVISQKPSRDICQRGTSLTIQCQVDSQVTMMFWYRQQPGQSLTLIATANQGSEATYESGFVIDKFPISRPNLTFSTLTVSNMSPEDSSIYLCSVGGNYGYTFGSGTRLTVV.

A remark on this clone: At the DNA level, this CDR3 is encoded by other sequences in the same sample as well. This chain links TRBV30 with TRBJ2-7; tentative D call: TRBD2 (5 bases). Deletions cut 1 base from V and 1 base from J, with 5 bases between. CDR3 length: 12 residues. In germline, CDR1 is GTSNPN, CDR2 SVGIG (reference sequence). The CDR3 DNA is TGTGCCTGGAGTGGCGGGTCCTACGAGCAGTACTTC. Translating gives CAWSGGSYEQYF.

The chain has TRBV11-2 and TRBJ2-5; D call uncertain. The CDR3 covers 13 residues. Germline-derived CDR1 and CDR2 are SGHAT and FQNNGV. Trimming cost V 4 bases and J 5 bases, with 11 bases left between them. CDR3: CASSSTIWETQYF. The CDR3 DNA sequence: TGTGCCAGCAGCTCCACCATCTGGGAGACCCAGTACTTC.

The J gene is TRBJ2-3, the V gene TRBV29-1; the D gene is possibly TRBD1 (6 bases). Trimming took 4 bases from V and 3 from J, leaving 14 bases between them. Germline assignment: CDR1 SQVTM and CDR2 ANQGSEA. CDR3 size: 14 residues. The CDR3 DNA follows: TGCAGCGTTGCCACAGGGAGTGGAACAGATACGCAGTATTTT. Residues: CSVATGSGTDTQYF.

This clone was seen a handful of times. This chain uses TRBV2 with TRBJ1-3; possible D gene TRBD1, 6 bases. Between the trimmed V and J ends, which lost 5 bases and 0 bases, there was a span of 11 bases. This CDR3 has 15 amino acids. CDR1 is SNHLY, CDR2 FYNNEI, per germline. This CDR3 is CASSLRTASGNTIYF. The CDR3 region has the DNA TGTGCCAGCAGTTTAAGGACAGCCTCTGGAAACACCATATATTTT.

J is TRBJ2-5 and V is TRBV7-2, with 8 bases aligning to TRBD1. The CDR3 runs 14 residues. V was clipped by 8 bases and J by 5 bases; unmatched bases: 10. Germline CDR1 and CDR2: SGHTA and FQGNSA. The chain's CDR3 is CASGSAGGGETQYF. The CDR3 DNA follows: TGTGCCAGCGGGTCTGCAGGGGGCGGTGAGACCCAGTACTTC.